One T cell receptor beta chain is described in this entry. This sample is part of a study of shared clonotypes between healthy human individuals. This CDR3 comprises 13 residues. V was cut by 0 bases and J by 9 bases, with 10 bases left in between. CDR1 is SGHDT, CDR2 YYEEEE, per germline. The naive CD8 population came from CD45RO-negative cells selected for CCR7, without terminally differentiated effector memory CD45RA+ cells. Measured with immunoSEQ multiplex PCR; TCRdb has only the in-frame clones, and not every one. The data show some 2 million clones, about 95% seen once. The V gene is TRBV5-6, the J gene TRBJ2-1; D is unresolved. The receptor's source is a man between 18 and 35 years old in good health. Sequenced: naive CD8+ T cells sorted from blood. The CDR3 sequence is CASSLDQGVEQFF. In DNA, the CDR3 is TGTGCCAGCAGCTTGGATCAAGGTGTTGAGCAGTTCTTC.